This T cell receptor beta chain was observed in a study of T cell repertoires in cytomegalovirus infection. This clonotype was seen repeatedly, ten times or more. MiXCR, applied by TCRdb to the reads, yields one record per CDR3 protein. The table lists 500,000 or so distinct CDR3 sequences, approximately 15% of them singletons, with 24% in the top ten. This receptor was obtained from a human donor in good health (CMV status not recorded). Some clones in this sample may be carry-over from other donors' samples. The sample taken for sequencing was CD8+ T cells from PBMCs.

The CDR3 region has the DNA TGTGCCAGCAGCTTAGAGGGCGGGGGTGCCTACGAGCAGTACTTC. Amino acid sequence: CASSLEGGGAYEQYF. This sequence joins TRBV7-6 and TRBJ2-7, with TRBD2 identical over 7 bases. With 1 base clipped from V and 2 bases from J, the junction kept 5 bases outside the gene matches. The CDR3 length is 15 residues. Germline values: CDR1 SGHVS, CDR2 FNYEAQ.